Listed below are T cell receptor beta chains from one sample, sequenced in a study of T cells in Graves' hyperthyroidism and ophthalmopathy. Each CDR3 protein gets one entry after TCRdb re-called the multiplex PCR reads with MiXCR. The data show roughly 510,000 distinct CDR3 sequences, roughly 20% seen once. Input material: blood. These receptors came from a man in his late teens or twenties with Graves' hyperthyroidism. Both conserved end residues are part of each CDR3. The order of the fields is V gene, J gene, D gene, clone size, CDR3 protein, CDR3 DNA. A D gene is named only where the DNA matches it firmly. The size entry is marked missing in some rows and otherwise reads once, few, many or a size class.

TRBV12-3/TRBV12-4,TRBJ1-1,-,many,CASSFRVDTEAFF,TGTGCCAGCAGTTTTCGGGTGGACACTGAAGCTTTCTTT
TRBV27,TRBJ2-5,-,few,CASSDGLEQETQYF,TGTGCCAGCTCCGACGGTCTAGAGCAAGAGACCCAGTACTTC
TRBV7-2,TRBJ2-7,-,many,CASSLTPGVSEQYF,TGTGCCAGCAGCTTAACCCCAGGGGTTAGCGAGCAGTACTTC
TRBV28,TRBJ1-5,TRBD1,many,CASSSTGGSQPQHF,TGTGCCAGCAGTTCAACAGGGGGCTCTCAGCCCCAGCATTTT
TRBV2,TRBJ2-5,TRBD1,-,CASSEDRGRSETQYF,TGTGCCAGCTCCGAGGACAGGGGGCGAAGTGAGACCCAGTACTTC
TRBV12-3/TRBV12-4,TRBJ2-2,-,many,CASSLRGRTGELFF,TGTGCCAGCAGTTTAAGGGGACGCACCGGGGAGCTGTTTTTT
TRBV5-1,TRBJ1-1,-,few,CASSLNSLNTEAFF,TGCGCCAGCAGCTTAAACTCCCTGAACACTGAAGCTTTCTTT
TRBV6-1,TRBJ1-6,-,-,CASSETVHYNSPLHF,TGTGCCAGCAGTGAGACAGTACACTATAATTCACCCCTCCACTTT
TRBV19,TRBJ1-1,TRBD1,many,CASRGGRGQVTEAFF,TGTGCCAGCCGAGGGGGCAGGGGGCAAGTCACTGAAGCTTTCTTT
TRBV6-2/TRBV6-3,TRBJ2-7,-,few,CASSQTGGDYEQYF,TGTGCCAGCAGTCAGACAGGAGGCGACTACGAGCAGTACTTC
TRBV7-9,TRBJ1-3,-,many,CASSFLTSGNTIYF,TGTGCCAGCAGCTTCTTGACGTCTGGAAACACCATATATTTT
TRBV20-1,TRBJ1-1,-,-,CSAPSYRVENTEAFF,TGCAGTGCCCCATCCTACAGGGTGGAGAACACTGAAGCTTTCTTT
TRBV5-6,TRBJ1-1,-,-,CASSGDLNTEACF,TGTGCCAGCAGCGGCGATCTGAACACTGAAGCTTGCTTT
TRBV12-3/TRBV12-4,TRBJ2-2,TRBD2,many,CASSFGGRGELFF,TGTGCCAGCAGTTTCGGGGGGAGAGGGGAGCTGTTTTTT
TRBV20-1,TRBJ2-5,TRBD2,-,CSAMVASGGETQYF,TGCAGTGCTATGGTGGCTAGCGGGGGAGAGACCCAGTACTTC
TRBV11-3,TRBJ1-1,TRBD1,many,CASSPQTGLNTEAFF,TGTGCCAGCAGTCCCCAGACAGGGCTGAACACTGAAGCTTTCTTT
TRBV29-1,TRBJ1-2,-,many,CSADRQGNGYTF,TGCAGCGCTGACAGGCAGGGTAATGGCTACACCTTC
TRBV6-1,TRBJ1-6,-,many,CASSDPPDGNSPLHF,TGTGCCAGCAGTGACCCGCCGGACGGTAATTCACCCCTCCACTTT
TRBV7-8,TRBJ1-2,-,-,CASSAREDYGYTF,TGTGCCAGCAGCGCAAGGGAGGACTATGGCTACACCTTC
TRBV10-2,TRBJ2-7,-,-,CASSAGGPANEQYF,TGCGCCAGCAGTGCAGGGGGGCCCGCCAACGAGCAGTACTTC
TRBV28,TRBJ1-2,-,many,CASSFGPALGYTF,TGTGCCAGCAGTTTCGGTCCTGCCTTGGGCTACACCTTC
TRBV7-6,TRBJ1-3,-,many,CASSLGRGFSGNTIYF,TGTGCCAGCAGCTTAGGGAGAGGCTTCTCTGGAAACACCATATATTTT
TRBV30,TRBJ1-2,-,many,CAWSVGIYRAGYTF,TGTGCCTGGAGTGTAGGTATCTACCGGGCGGGCTACACCTTC
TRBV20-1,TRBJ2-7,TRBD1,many,CSASSGDRPSYF,TGCAGTGCTTCCTCTGGGGACAGGCCATCTTACTTC
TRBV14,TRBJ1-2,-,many,CASSQVDPRGDYGYTF,TGTGCCAGCAGCCAAGTAGACCCCAGAGGGGACTATGGCTACACCTTC
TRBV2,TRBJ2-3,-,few,CASSTESTDTQYF,TGTGCCAGCAGTACAGAGTCCACAGATACGCAGTATTTT
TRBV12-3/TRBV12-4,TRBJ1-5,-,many,CASSFLAVRGQQPQHF,TGTGCCAGCAGTTTTCTGGCCGTTAGGGGTCAGCAGCCCCAGCATTTT
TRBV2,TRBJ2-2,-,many,CASRPRGGAGGELFF,TGTGCCAGCAGGCCCAGGGGGGGAGCCGGCGGGGAGCTGTTTTTT
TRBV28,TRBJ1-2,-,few,CASRAGLFYGYTF,TGTGCCAGCAGAGCCGGACTGTTCTATGGCTACACCTTC
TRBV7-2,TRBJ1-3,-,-,CASSLVRRRSGNTLYF,TGTGCCAGCAGCTTAGTGCGACGACGCTCTGGAAACACCCTATATTTT
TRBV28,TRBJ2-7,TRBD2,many,CASSAGASGGYEQYF,TGTGCCAGCAGTGCCGGGGCTAGCGGGGGTTACGAGCAGTACTTC
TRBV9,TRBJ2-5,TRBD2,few,CASSVALAGQGTQYF,TGTGCCAGCAGCGTAGCTCTAGCGGGTCAGGGGACCCAGTACTTC
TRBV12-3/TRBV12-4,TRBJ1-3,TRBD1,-,CASSLWEGAAGNTIYF,TGTGCCAGCAGTTTGTGGGAGGGGGCTGCCGGAAACACCATATATTTT
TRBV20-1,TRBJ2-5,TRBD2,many,CSAASGGKETQYF,TGCAGTGCCGCTAGCGGGGGGAAAGAGACCCAGTACTTC
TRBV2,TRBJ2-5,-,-,CASSEGRRATQYF,TGTGCCAGCAGTGAAGGAAGACGGGCGACCCAGTACTTC
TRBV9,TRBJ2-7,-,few,CASSDPLESDEQYF,TGTGCCAGCAGCGACCCCCTAGAGTCCGACGAGCAGTACTTC
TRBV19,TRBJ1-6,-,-,CASSPGGYSPLHF,TGTGCCAGTAGTCCGGGTGGATACTCACCCCTCCACTTT
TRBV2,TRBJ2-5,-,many,CASSEDLAIQETQYF,TGTGCCAGCAGTGAAGATCTCGCGATCCAAGAGACCCAGTACTTC
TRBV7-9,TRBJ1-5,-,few,CASSLDEQPQHF,TGTGCCAGCAGCTTAGACGAACAGCCCCAGCATTTT
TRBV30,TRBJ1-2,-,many,CAWNRQAYGYTF,TGTGCCTGGAACCGTCAGGCCTATGGCTACACCTTC
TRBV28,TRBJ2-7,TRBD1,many,CASSLGQGYDYEQYF,TGTGCCAGCAGCTTGGGACAGGGGTACGACTACGAGCAGTACTTC
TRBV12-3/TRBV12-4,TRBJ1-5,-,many,CASSRRSTGNQPQHF,TGTGCCAGCAGTCGTAGGTCAACCGGCAATCAGCCCCAGCATTTT
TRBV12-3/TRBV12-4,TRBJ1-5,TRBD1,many,CASSTRPTGGNQPQHF,TGTGCCAGCAGTACCCGGCCTACAGGGGGCAATCAGCCCCAGCATTTT
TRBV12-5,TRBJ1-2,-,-,CASGLKLGNGGYTF,TGTGCTAGTGGCCTCAAATTAGGAAATGGTGGTTACACCTTC
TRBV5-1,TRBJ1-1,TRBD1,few,CASSVENRGYTEAFF,TGCGCCAGCAGCGTGGAGAACAGGGGCTACACTGAAGCTTTCTTT
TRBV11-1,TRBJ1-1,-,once,CASSFGGGRDSPGEAFF,TGTGCCAGCAGCTTTGGGGGGGGGAGGGACTCCCCGGGAGAAGCTTTCTTT
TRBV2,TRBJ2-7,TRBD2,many,CASSAEAGRSYEQYF,TGTGCCAGCAGTGCTGAAGCGGGGCGCTCCTACGAGCAGTACTTC
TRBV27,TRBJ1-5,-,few,CASSWSPNQPQHF,TGTGCCAGCAGTTGGTCCCCCAATCAGCCCCAGCATTTT
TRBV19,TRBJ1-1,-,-,CASTITGKNTEAFF,TGTGCCAGTACCATTACAGGGAAGAACACTGAAGCTTTCTTT
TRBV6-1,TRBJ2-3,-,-,CASSEFGTLGDTQYF,TGTGCCAGCAGTGAATTTGGGACCCTAGGAGATACGCAGTATTTT
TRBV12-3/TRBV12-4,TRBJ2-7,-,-,CASSSWYEQYF,TGTGCCAGCAGTTCATGGTACGAGCAGTACTTC
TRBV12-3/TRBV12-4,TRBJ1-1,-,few,CASSLGRQSREAFF,TGTGCCAGCAGTTTGGGGAGGCAGTCCAGGGAAGCTTTCTTT
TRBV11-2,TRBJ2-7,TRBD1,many,CASRIQGTTYEQYF,TGTGCCAGCAGGATACAGGGGACCACCTACGAGCAGTACTTC
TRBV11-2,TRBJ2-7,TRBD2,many,CASSGGMRGSYEQYF,TGTGCCAGCAGCGGGGGAATGCGGGGGTCCTACGAGCAGTACTTC
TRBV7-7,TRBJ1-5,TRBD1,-,CASSLGRQGAEEKPQHF,TGTGCTAGCAGCTTAGGCCGACAGGGGGCTGAGGAAAAGCCCCAGCATTTT
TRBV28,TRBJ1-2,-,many,CASSPRRDARNYGYTF,TGTGCCAGCAGCCCCCGCCGGGACGCCAGAAACTATGGCTACACCTTC
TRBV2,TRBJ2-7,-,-,CASSDYGGGLYEQYF,TGTGCCAGCAGTGATTACGGCGGGGGCCTTTACGAGCAGTACTTC